Following are 14 T cell receptor beta chains from one sample sequenced in a study of cytomegalovirus exposure and HLA in healthy donors. Some clones are missing from TCRdb's copy, which holds only in-frame ones; the method was immunoSEQ multiplex PCR. Among under 350,000 clones listed, 65% to 90% were seen once. Sequencing was done on a sample of PBMCs. Receptors were obtained from a woman aged 18-29 years in good health and CMV-seronegative.

The table lists this clone with a count of one. The V call is TRBV10-3, the J call TRBJ1-2, with 8 bases lining up with TRBD1. This CDR3 is built from 14 residues. J gave up 2 bases and V 8 bases, and 7 bases lay outside the gene matches. Germline CDR1 is ENHRY and CDR2 is SYGVKD. The DNA for the CDR3 is TGTGCCATCGTTACCGGGACAGGCAACTATGGCTACACCTTC. As protein: CAIVTGTGNYGYTF.

V is TRBV6-5 and J is TRBJ2-3; 7 nucleotides agree with TRBD1. The germline V gene encodes CDR1 MNHEY and CDR2 SVGAGI. The J segment lost 3 bases and the V segment lost 5 bases, leaving 5 bases of the junction unmatched. This CDR3 is built from 14 residues. DNA of the CDR3: TGTGCCAGCAGTGAGGACAGGTGGACAGATACGCAGTATTTT. Protein: CASSEDRWTDTQYF.

The chain links TRBV30 to TRBJ2-6; D might be TRBD1 (6 bases). V gave up 6 bases and J gave up 0 bases, with 9 bases separating them. This CDR3 region has 14 residues. CDR1 and CDR2 from the germline V gene are GTSNPN and SVGIG (reference sequence). The CDR3 loop reads CACADSSGANVLTF. The CDR3 bases are TGTGCCTGCGCGGACAGCTCTGGGGCCAACGTCCTGACTTTC.

The V and J genes are TRBV19 and TRBJ2-7, with D perhaps TRBD2 (5 bases). The CDR3 runs 14 residues. Germline V gene sequence: CDR1 LNHDA, CDR2 SQIVND (reference sequence). The V end lost 9 bases, the J end lost 4 bases, and 19 bases lay between the germline ends. The CDR3 loop reads CASRGDPSLYEQYF. The DNA for the CDR3 is TGTGCCAGCCGGGGAGATCCCAGCCTTTACGAGCAGTACTTC.

This chain joins TRBV27 and TRBJ1-6, with 7 bases aligning to TRBD1. This CDR3 region has 14 residues. Germline CDR1 MNHEY, CDR2 SMNVEV (reference sequence). V gave up 1 base and J gave up 8 bases; unmatched junction bases: 2. CDR3 region: CASSLLGGYSPLHF. The CDR3 DNA sequence: TGTGCCAGCAGTTTATTAGGGGGCTATTCACCCCTCCACTTT.

The chain employs TRBV19 and TRBJ2-1, with 8 nucleotides matching TRBD2. The CDR3 covers 18 residues. The germline V gene encodes CDR1 LNHDA and CDR2 SQIVND (reference sequence). V gave up 9 bases and J gave up 5 bases; unmatched junction bases: 21. CDR3 coding DNA: TGTGCCAGACCACATGACGAACACCATAGCGGGATTGACAATGAGCAGTTCTTC. It codes for CARPHDEHHSGIDNEQFF.

V gene TRBV19 combines with J gene TRBJ1-5; D unresolved. CDR3 length equals 14 residues. From germline, CDR1 is LNHDA and CDR2 SQIVND (reference sequence). The V gene lost 5 bases and the J gene lost 2 bases, with 10 bases spanning the gap. The CDR3 sequence is CASSPDGGNQPQHF. As DNA, the CDR3 is TGTGCCAGTAGTCCCGACGGAGGCAATCAGCCCCAGCATTTT.

The J gene is TRBJ1-4, the V gene TRBV30; D gene unclear. The CDR3 covers 14 residues. Trimming left V 0 bases short and J 8 bases short, with 13 bases between. In germline, CDR1 is GTSNPN, CDR2 SVGIG (reference sequence). In nucleotides, the CDR3 is TGTGCCTGGAGTGTACTGCAGGCGGGGGAAAAACTGTTTTTT. Translated: CAWSVLQAGEKLFF.

The genes are TRBV6-5 and TRBJ2-1, with D possibly matching TRBD2 (5 bases). The V end was cut by 1 base, the J end by 3 bases, with 10 bases between. The CDR3 has 15 amino acids. Looked up from germline, CDR1 is MNHEY and CDR2 is SVGAGI. The CDR3 region is CASSYWASSYNEQFF. The CDR3 region has the DNA TGTGCCAGCAGTTACTGGGCTAGCAGCTACAATGAGCAGTTCTTC.

The rearrangement links TRBV7-2 to TRBJ1-4; the D is unclear. The CDR3 length is 15 residues. Germline loops: CDR1 SGHTA, CDR2 FQGNSA. Deletions cut 1 base from V and 7 bases from J, with 13 bases between. DNA for the CDR3: TGTGCCAGCAGCTTAGACGCGGCGAAGAGTGAAAAACTGTTTTTT. Translation: CASSLDAAKSEKLFF.

V usage is TRBV5-1 and J usage is TRBJ1-4; D is perhaps TRBD1 (6 bases). The CDR3 is made up of 16 amino acids. The germline gives CDR1 SGHRS, CDR2 YFSETQ. Between the trimmed V and J ends, which lost 4 bases and 0 bases, there was a span of 13 bases. The CDR3 coding sequence is TGCGCCAGCAGCCGGATAGGGACACCAACTAATGAAAAACTGTTTTTT. Translation: CASSRIGTPTNEKLFF.

This chain links TRBV6-1 with TRBJ2-7, with D possibly being TRBD1 (6 bases). There are 17 residues in the CDR3. V gave up 0 bases and J gave up 5 bases, with 20 bases separating them. Germline-derived CDR1 and CDR2 are MNHNS and SASEGT. CDR3 residues: CASSEALRTAGMNEQYF. The DNA for the CDR3 is TGTGCCAGCAGTGAAGCGCTTCGGACAGCCGGGATGAACGAGCAGTACTTC.

This chain joins TRBV28 and TRBJ1-2; maybe TRBD1 (6 bases). The CDR3 loop spans 13 amino acids. V gave up 6 bases and J gave up 8 bases, with 16 bases separating them. Germline V gives CDR1 MDHEN, CDR2 SYDVKM. Here the CDR3 reads CASSPRQVLGYTF. The CDR3 DNA reads as TGTGCCAGCAGCCCCCGACAGGTTCTCGGCTACACCTTC.

J is TRBJ2-7 and V is TRBV11-2, with D tentatively TRBD1 (6 bases). Germline values: CDR1 SGHAT, CDR2 FQNNGV. V was pared by 6 bases and J by 4 bases, with 13 bases between. The CDR3 loop spans 13 amino acids. The CDR3 nucleotides read TGTGCCAGCAGAGAAGGGGGTGTATACGAGCAGTACTTC. Its protein is CASREGGVYEQYF.